Each of the 7 T cell receptor beta chains below was sequenced from the same sample in a study of a mutant IDH1 vaccine in newly diagnosed glioma. Profiled with immunoSEQ multiplex PCR; TCRdb holds only in-frame clones, not every one. The sample lists roughly 120,000 clones; around 80% were seen once. Time point denoted: week 11, during vaccination. Each vaccine dose was 300 ug of mutant IDH1 20-mer peptide, with topical imiquimod. Their specific antigens are unknown. The sample in question was PBMCs, obtained from a glioma patient whose treatment included an IDH1 peptide vaccine. All receptors come from a man aged 40-49 years with glioma.

The CDR3 loop is CASKGTGRNQPQHF. In DNA, the CDR3 is TGTGCCAGCAAGGGAACAGGACGCAATCAGCCCCAGCATTTT. V gene TRBV28 combines with J gene TRBJ1-5; tentatively, D is TRBD1 (5 bases). Trimming took off 7 bases at V and 2 bases at J, with 12 bases between the two ends. The CDR3 totals 14 residues. Per germline, CDR1 MDHEN and CDR2 SYDVKM.

V is TRBV5-1 and J is TRBJ2-1; D is uncertain. Trimming took 0 bases from V and 7 from J, leaving 11 bases between them. The CDR3 contains 14 residues. Germline V gene data show CDR1 as SGHRS and CDR2 as YFSETQ. The DNA of the CDR3 is TGCGCCAGCAGCTTGGGTGTCGCGAGAAATGAGCAGTTCTTC. Amino acids: CASSLGVARNEQFF.

The chain is built from TRBV7-4 and TRBJ1-1; D call uncertain. Trimming shortened V by 1 base and J by 5 bases, and 14 bases separated the two germline ends. Germline V gene sequence: CDR1 SGHVT, CDR2 SQSDAQ. CDR3 size: 15 residues. CDR3 protein: CASSLGEGESTEAFF. The CDR3 DNA reads TGTGCCAGCAGCTTAGGAGAGGGAGAGTCAACTGAAGCTTTCTTT.

The chain is built from TRBV5-1 and TRBJ1-1; 10 nucleotides align to TRBD1. The CDR3 covers 19 residues. CDR1 is SGHRS, CDR2 YFSETQ, per germline. V lost 4 bases and J lost 4; bases outside the gene matches: 19. The CDR3 spells CASSADRGQGMGRTTEAFF. The CDR3 nucleotides are TGCGCCAGCAGCGCCGACCGGGGACAGGGGATGGGTAGGACCACTGAAGCTTTCTTT.

CDR3 sequence (DNA): TGTGCCAGCAGCATTTTAGCGGGAGGGCTCCTTGAGCAGTACTTC. Translated: CASSILAGGLLEQYF. The chain combines TRBV28 with TRBJ2-7, with TRBD2 identical over 11 bases. The CDR3 has 15 amino acids. CDR1 MDHEN and CDR2 SYDVKM come from the germline V gene. The trim removed 6 bases at V and 7 bases at J, leaving 11 bases unmatched.

V and J are TRBV4-3 and TRBJ2-2, with D tentatively TRBD1 or TRBD2 (5 bases each). Germline values: CDR1 LGHNA, CDR2 YSLEER. The CDR3 covers 15 residues. V lost 5 bases and J lost 5, with 15 bases in between. The CDR3 bases are TGCGCCAGCAGCAATAAACGAGGGGTTACCGGGGAGCTGTTTTTT. Protein product: CASSNKRGVTGELFF.

The chain uses TRBV4-1 and TRBJ2-5; the D is unclear. V dropped 0 bases and J dropped 4 bases, with 3 bases sitting between them. Looked up from germline, CDR1 is MGHRA and CDR2 is YSYEKL. The CDR3 loop spans 12 amino acids. In nucleotides, the CDR3 is TGCGCCAGCAGCCAAGATCTAGAGACCCAGTACTTC. This translates into CASSQDLETQYF.